Shown below are 18 T cell receptor beta chains from a single sample sequenced in a study of OX40 agonist ivuxolimab in advanced cancers. Produced via immunoSEQ multiplex PCR; TCRdb's table is partial and in-frame only. The sample holds 45,000 to 55,000 clones; under 90% are singletons and the top ten take about 1.5%. Sample: CD4+ or CD8+ T cells sorted from blood, taken in a trial of the OX40 agonist ivuxolimab. The origin of the receptors is an adult with an advanced solid tumor such as melanoma, head and neck, liver or kidney cancer.

The V call is TRBV10-3, the J call TRBJ2-4; 7 positions match TRBD2. V shed 10 bases and J 4 bases; nucleotides not matched to a gene: 13. The CDR3 consists of 15 residues. The germline V gene has CDR1 ENHRY and CDR2 SYGVKD. The CDR3 reads CATTPGGRVKNIQYF. CDR3 bases: TGTGCCACCACACCCGGTGGGAGGGTTAAAAACATTCAGTACTTC.

The rearrangement joins TRBV2 to TRBJ2-7, with 8 bases aligning to TRBD1. CDR3 length equals 15 residues. Germline V CDR1 and CDR2: SNHLY, FYNNEI. The ends lost 6 bases at V and 7 bases at J; junction bases unmatched: 14. CDR3 in amino acids: CASRTDRVGGWEQYF. CDR3 DNA: TGTGCCAGCAGGACGGACAGGGTAGGAGGCTGGGAGCAGTACTTC. Combining the CDR3 with reference TRBV2 and TRBJ2-7 gives the whole variable domain EPEVTQTPSHQVTQMGQEVILRCVPISNHLYFYWYRQILGQKVEFLVSFYNNEISEKSEIFDDQFSVERPDGSNFTLKIRSTKLEDSAMYFCASRTDRVGGWEQYFGPGTRLTVT.

The chain links TRBV6-6 to TRBJ2-7, with 8 bases that match TRBD1. The germline V gene encodes CDR1 MNHNY and CDR2 SVGAGI (reference sequence). The V gene end was trimmed by 7 bases and the J gene end by 3 bases; junction bases not matched to a gene: 8. This CDR3 region has 14 residues. The CDR3 sequence is CASNLQGGDYEQYF. In nucleotides, the CDR3 is TGTGCCAGCAATCTACAGGGGGGAGACTACGAGCAGTACTTC.

This clone was seen a handful of times. V usage is TRBV29-1 and J usage is TRBJ2-3; no reliable D call. This CDR3 spans 13 amino acids. Germline lookup yields CDR1 SQVTM and CDR2 ANQGSEA. V was trimmed by 4 bases and J by 2 bases, leaving 10 bases between them. DNA for the CDR3: TGCAGCGTTGGAGTAGGCAACACAGATACGCAGTATTTT. This encodes CSVGVGNTDTQYF.

This clone was counted only a few times. The chain links TRBV5-4 to TRBJ1-2; D uncertain. The V gene lost 0 bases and the J gene lost 5 bases, with 14 bases spanning the gap. Per the germline V gene, CDR1 is SGHNT and CDR2 is YYREEE (reference sequence). The CDR3 consists of 15 residues. The CDR3 spells CASSLDKVPLYGYTF. The CDR3 nucleotides read TGTGCCAGCAGCTTGGACAAGGTGCCCCTTTATGGCTACACCTTC.

The chain employs TRBV7-8 and TRBJ2-3; D unresolved. Germline V gene sequence: CDR1 SGHVS, CDR2 FQNEAQ. V lost 0 bases, J lost 11 bases, and 18 bases lay in between. The CDR3 loop spans 15 amino acids. DNA of the CDR3: TGTGCCAGCAGCTTAGCTAGGTCGACTTTCAATGGGCAGTATTTT. Translating it yields CASSLARSTFNGQYF.

Turning to this clone: The junction departs from germline at one end; a sequencing error may be responsible. This rearrangement joins TRBV10-3 to TRBJ1-1; D call uncertain. This CDR3 has 14 residues. The germline V gene has CDR1 ENHRY and CDR2 SYGVKD. The CDR3 DNA reads TGTGCCATCAGTGAGTCGGTCAGGAACCCTGAAGCTTTCTTT. It translates to CAISESVRNPEAFF.

This clone was counted only a few times. The chain employs TRBV6-1 and TRBJ1-6, with 8 positions matching TRBD1. This CDR3 region has 14 residues. V lost 1 base to trimming and J lost 10 bases; unmatched junction nucleotides: 3. Per germline, CDR1 MNHNS and CDR2 SASEGT. CDR3 coding DNA: TGTGCCAGCAGTGAAGACAGGGGGGGATCACCCCTCCACTTT. Translated, it gives CASSEDRGGSPLHF.

The chain is built from TRBV5-4 and TRBJ1-1, with TRBD1 matching over 10 bases. The CDR3 spans 17 residues. Germline V CDR1 and CDR2: SGHNT, YYREEE (reference sequence). With V trimmed by 3 bases and J by 3 bases, 11 bases remained unmatched. Here the CDR3 DNA reads TGTGCCAGCAGCTCACTCCTGACAGGGGGCCTTGACACTGAAGCTTTCTTT. Translation gives CASSSLLTGGLDTEAFF.

This rearrangement joins TRBV27 to TRBJ2-7, with D possibly being TRBD2 (5 bases). Between the trimmed V and J ends, which lost 3 bases and 0 bases, there was a span of 12 bases. Germline V gene data show CDR1 as MNHEY and CDR2 as SMNVEV (reference sequence). The CDR3 extends over 15 amino acids. CDR3 in amino acids: CASSFRRGVSYEQYF. Here the CDR3 DNA reads TGTGCCAGCAGTTTCCGTCGGGGAGTCTCCTACGAGCAGTACTTC.

This rearrangement joins TRBV14 to TRBJ2-3; D unclear. Germline V gives CDR1 SGHDN, CDR2 FVKESK. The germline V and J ends were trimmed by 4 bases and 6 bases, with 11 bases remaining between them. CDR3 size: 13 residues. In DNA form, the CDR3 reads TGTGCCAGCAGCCCCAACGTCGCGGATACGCAGTATTTT. Encoded protein: CASSPNVADTQYF.

The gene calls are TRBV30 and TRBJ2-5, with 12 bases matching TRBD2. V lost 8 bases and J lost 4; bases outside the gene matches: 5. This CDR3 spans 13 amino acids. The germline CDR1 and CDR2 sequences are GTSNPN and SVGIG (reference sequence). The CDR3 DNA follows: TGTGCCGGGACTAGCGGGTTTGGAGAGACCCAGTACTTC. Translating it yields CAGTSGFGETQYF.

In this sample, this clone is medium-sized. The genes are TRBV29-1 and TRBJ2-7; D is undetermined. V lost 5 bases to trimming and J lost 0 bases, with 8 bases between them. Germline loops: CDR1 SQVTM, CDR2 ANQGSEA. The CDR3 is made up of 12 amino acids. The CDR3 DNA reads TGCAGCGTTAGGGCTGGCTCCTACGAGCAGTACTTC. Amino acid sequence: CSVRAGSYEQYF.

The rearrangement links TRBV19 to TRBJ1-5, with D possibly matching TRBD1 (6 bases). The germline gives CDR1 LNHDA, CDR2 SQIVND (reference sequence). The length of the CDR3 is 15 residues. Trimming took off 7 bases at V and 5 bases at J, with 18 bases between the two ends. In DNA, the CDR3 is TGTGCCAGTAAAGGGGGGACCCCCACGTATCAGCCCCAGCATTTT. Protein product: CASKGGTPTYQPQHF.

CDR3 amino acids: CARGEDSETQYF. The CDR3 DNA reads TGTGCCAGGGGGGAAGACTCAGAGACCCAGTACTTC. The V gene is TRBV7-9, the J gene TRBJ2-5; D is perhaps TRBD1 or TRBD2 (5 bases each). Per germline, CDR1 SEHNR and CDR2 FQNEAQ (reference sequence). The CDR3 contains 12 residues. V lost 9 bases and J 4 bases, leaving 12 bases between the germline ends.

The chain joins TRBV27 to TRBJ2-3; D unclear. With 4 bases removed from V and 1 base from J, the gap between germline ends came to 6 bases. The CDR3 has 13 residues. From germline, CDR1 is MNHEY and CDR2 SMNVEV (reference sequence). The CDR3 DNA sequence: TGTGCCAGCAGTTACGGAGGCACAGATACGCAGTATTTT. Residues: CASSYGGTDTQYF.

V and J are TRBV27 and TRBJ2-5, with 7 bases fitting TRBD2. Germline loops: CDR1 MNHEY, CDR2 SMNVEV (reference sequence). V shed 6 bases and J 2 bases; nucleotides not matched to a gene: 12. This CDR3 contains 16 residues. The CDR3, as DNA: TGTGCCAGCAGAAGGTTTTGGGGGGGGGAGCAAGAGACCCAGTACTTC. This sequence encodes CASRRFWGGEQETQYF.

V usage is TRBV28 and J usage is TRBJ2-7; maybe TRBD1 (5 bases). The CDR3 covers 14 residues. Trimming cost V 6 bases and J 2 bases, with 14 bases left between them. Germline V gene data show CDR1 as MDHEN and CDR2 as SYDVKM. The DNA for the CDR3 is TGTGCCAGCAGCCTCCGTCAAGGGGCCTACGAGCAGTACTTC. It specifies CASSLRQGAYEQYF.